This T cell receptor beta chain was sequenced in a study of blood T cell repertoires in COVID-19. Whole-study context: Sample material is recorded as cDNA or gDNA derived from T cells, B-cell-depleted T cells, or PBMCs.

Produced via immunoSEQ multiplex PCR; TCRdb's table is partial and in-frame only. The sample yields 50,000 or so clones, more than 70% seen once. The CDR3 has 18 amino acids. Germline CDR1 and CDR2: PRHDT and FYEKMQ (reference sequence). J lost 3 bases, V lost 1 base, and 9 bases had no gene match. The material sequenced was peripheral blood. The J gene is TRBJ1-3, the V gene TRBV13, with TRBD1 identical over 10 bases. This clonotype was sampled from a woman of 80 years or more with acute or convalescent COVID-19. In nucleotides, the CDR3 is TGTGCCAGCAGCTTAGACGGGACAGGGGCCGCGCTTGGAAACACCATATATTTT. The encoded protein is CASSLDGTGAALGNTIYF.